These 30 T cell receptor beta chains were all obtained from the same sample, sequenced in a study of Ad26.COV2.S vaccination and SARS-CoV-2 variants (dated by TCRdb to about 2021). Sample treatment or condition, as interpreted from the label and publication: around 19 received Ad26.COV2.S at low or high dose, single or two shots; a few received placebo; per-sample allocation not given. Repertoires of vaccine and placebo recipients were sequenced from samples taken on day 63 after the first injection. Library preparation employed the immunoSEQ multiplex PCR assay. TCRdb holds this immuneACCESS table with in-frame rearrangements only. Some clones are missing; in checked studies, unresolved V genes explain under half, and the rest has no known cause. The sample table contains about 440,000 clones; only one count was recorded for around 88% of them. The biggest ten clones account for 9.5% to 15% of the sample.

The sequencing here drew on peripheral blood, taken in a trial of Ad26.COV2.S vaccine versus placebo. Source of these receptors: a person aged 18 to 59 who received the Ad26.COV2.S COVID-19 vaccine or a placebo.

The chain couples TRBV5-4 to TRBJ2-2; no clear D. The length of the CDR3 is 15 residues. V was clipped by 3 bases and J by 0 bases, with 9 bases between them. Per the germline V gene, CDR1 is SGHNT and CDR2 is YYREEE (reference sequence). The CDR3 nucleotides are TGTGCCAGCAGCTCATTGACCCCGAACACCGGGGAGCTGTTTTTT. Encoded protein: CASSSLTPNTGELFF.

CDR3 coding DNA: TGTGCCAGTAGTAGACACCGGGACAGGGGCTACGAGCAGTACTTC. Amino acids: CASSRHRDRGYEQYF. The chain links TRBV19 to TRBJ2-7; the match to TRBD1 covers 10 bases. Germline-derived CDR1 and CDR2 are LNHDA and SQIVND (reference sequence). The CDR3 spans 15 residues. Trimming cost V 4 bases and J 3 bases; bases outside gene matches: 6.

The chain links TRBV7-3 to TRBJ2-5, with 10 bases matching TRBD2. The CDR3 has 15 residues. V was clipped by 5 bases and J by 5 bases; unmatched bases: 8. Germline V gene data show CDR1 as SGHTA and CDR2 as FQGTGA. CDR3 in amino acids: CASSPSGRAEETQYF. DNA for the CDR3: TGTGCCAGCAGCCCCAGCGGGAGGGCCGAGGAGACCCAGTACTTC.

The DNA of the CDR3 is TGTGCCAGCAGTTTGGGAACTACAGATACGCAGTATTTT. As protein: CASSLGTTDTQYF. The genes are TRBV12-3 or TRBV12-4 and TRBJ2-3; no clear D gene. This CDR3 is built from 13 residues. Between the trimmed V and J ends, which lost 3 bases and 3 bases, there was a span of 7 bases.

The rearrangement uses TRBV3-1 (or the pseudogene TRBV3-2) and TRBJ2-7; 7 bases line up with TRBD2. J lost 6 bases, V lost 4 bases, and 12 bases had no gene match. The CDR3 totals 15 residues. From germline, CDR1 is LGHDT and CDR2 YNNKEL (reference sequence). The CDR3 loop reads CASSREVRGRAEQYF. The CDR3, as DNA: TGTGCCAGCAGCCGAGAGGTGCGCGGGAGAGCCGAGCAGTACTTC.

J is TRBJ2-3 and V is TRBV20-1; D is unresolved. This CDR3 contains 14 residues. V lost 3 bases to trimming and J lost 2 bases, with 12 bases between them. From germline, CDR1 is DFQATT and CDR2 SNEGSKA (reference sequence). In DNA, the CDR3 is TGCAGTGCTAGTGGCGTAAGGCCCACAGATACGCAGTATTTT. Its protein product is CSASGVRPTDTQYF.

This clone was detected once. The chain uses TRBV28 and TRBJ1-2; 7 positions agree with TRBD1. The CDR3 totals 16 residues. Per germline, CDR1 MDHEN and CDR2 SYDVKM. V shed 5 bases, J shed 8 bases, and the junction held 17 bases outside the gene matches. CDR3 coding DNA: TGTGCCAGCAGTACGTCCGGACAGGCGCTTTGGGGGGGCTACACCTTC. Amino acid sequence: CASSTSGQALWGGYTF.

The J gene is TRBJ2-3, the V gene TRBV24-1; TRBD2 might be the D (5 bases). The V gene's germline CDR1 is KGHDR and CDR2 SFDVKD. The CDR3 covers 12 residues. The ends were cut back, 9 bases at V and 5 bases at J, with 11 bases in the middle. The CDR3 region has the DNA TGTGCCACCCCTTTGGCGGGAGATACGCAGTATTTT. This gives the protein CATPLAGDTQYF.

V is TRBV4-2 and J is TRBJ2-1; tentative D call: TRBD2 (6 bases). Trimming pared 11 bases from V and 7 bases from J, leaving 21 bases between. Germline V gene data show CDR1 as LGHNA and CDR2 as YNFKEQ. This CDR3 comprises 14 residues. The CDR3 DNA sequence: TGTGCCGTGACTTGGGGGGAGACTTGGAATGAGCAGTTCTTC. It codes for CAVTWGETWNEQFF.

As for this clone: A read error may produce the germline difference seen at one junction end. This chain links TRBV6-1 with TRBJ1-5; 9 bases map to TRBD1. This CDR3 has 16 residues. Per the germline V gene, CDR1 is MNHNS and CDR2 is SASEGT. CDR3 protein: CASREETGGGNQPQHF. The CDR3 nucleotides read TGTGCCAGCAGAGAAGAGACAGGGGGGGGCAATCAGCCCCAGCATTTT.

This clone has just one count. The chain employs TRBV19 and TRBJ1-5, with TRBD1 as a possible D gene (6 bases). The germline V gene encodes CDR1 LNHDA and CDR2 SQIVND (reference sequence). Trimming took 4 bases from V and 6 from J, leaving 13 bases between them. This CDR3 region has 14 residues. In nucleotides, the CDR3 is TGTGCCAGTAGTAACAGGGAGCTCGGTCAGCCCCAGCATTTT. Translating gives CASSNRELGQPQHF.

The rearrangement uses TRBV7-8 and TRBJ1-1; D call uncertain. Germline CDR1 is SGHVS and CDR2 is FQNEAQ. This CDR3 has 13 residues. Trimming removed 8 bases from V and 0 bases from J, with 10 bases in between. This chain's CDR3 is CASGWTMNTEAFF. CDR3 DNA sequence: TGTGCCAGCGGCTGGACCATGAACACTGAAGCTTTCTTT.

The CDR3 coding sequence is TGTGCCTGGAGCCCGGGAGGGACTAGCGGCTACGAGCAGTACTTC. Protein sequence: CAWSPGGTSGYEQYF. The chain has TRBV30 and TRBJ2-7, with TRBD2 matching over 11 bases. V lost 3 bases, J lost 3 bases, and 7 bases stayed unmatched. CDR1 is GTSNPN, CDR2 SVGIG, per germline (reference sequence). The CDR3 spans 15 residues.

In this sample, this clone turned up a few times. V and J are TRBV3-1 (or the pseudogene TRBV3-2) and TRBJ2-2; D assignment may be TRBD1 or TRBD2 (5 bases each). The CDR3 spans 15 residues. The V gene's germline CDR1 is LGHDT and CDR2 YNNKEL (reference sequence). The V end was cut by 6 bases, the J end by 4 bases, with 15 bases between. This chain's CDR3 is CASSPFGAGTGELFF. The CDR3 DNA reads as TGTGCCAGCAGTCCCTTTGGGGCGGGCACCGGGGAGCTGTTTTTT.

The CDR3 region has the DNA TGTGCCAGCAGCCAAGAGGGGTATGGTTCCTACAATGAGCAGTTCTTC. It is translated as CASSQEGYGSYNEQFF. This sequence joins TRBV4-2 and TRBJ2-1, with unresolved D. The CDR3 runs 16 residues. The germline V gene has CDR1 LGHNA and CDR2 YNFKEQ. The ends were cut back, 0 bases at V and 1 base at J, with 10 bases in the middle.

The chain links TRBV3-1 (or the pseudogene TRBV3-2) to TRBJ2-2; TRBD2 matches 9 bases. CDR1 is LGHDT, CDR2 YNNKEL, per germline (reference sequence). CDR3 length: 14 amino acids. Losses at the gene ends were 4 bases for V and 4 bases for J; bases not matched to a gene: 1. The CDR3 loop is CASSRLAATGELFF. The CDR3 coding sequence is TGTGCCAGCAGCCGACTAGCGGCCACCGGGGAGCTGTTTTTT.

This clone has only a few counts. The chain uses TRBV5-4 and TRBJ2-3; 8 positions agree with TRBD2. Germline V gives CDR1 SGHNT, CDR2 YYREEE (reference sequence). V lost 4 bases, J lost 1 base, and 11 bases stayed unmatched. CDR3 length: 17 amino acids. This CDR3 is CASSLKATTSGTDTQYF. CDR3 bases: TGTGCCAGCAGCCTTAAGGCTACGACTAGCGGCACAGATACGCAGTATTTT. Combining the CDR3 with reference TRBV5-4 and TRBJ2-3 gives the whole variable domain ETGVTQSPTHLIKTRGQQVTLRCSSQSGHNTVSWYQQALGQGPQFIFQYYREEENGRGNFPPRFSGLQFPNYSSELNVNALELDDSALYLCASSLKATTSGTDTQYFGPGTRLTVL.

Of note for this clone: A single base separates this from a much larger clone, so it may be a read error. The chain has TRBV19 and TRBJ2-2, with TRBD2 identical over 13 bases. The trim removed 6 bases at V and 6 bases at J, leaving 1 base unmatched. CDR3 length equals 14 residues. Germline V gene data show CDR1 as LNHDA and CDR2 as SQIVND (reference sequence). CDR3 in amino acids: CASSGLAGAGELFF. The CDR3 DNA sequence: TGTGCCAGTAGCGGACTAGCGGGAGCCGGGGAGCTGTTTTTT. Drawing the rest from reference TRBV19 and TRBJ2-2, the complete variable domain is DGGITQSPKYLFRKEGQNVTLSCEQNLNHDAMYWYRQDPGQGLRLIYYSQIVNDFQKGDIAEGYSVSREKKESFPLTVTSAQKNPTAFYLCASSGLAGAGELFFGEGSRLTVL.

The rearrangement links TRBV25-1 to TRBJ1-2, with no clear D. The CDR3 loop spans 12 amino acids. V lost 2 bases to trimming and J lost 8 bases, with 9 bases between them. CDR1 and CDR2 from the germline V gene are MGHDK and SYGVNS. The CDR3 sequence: CASSEVFEGYTF. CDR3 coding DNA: TGTGCCAGCAGTGAAGTTTTCGAGGGCTACACCTTC.

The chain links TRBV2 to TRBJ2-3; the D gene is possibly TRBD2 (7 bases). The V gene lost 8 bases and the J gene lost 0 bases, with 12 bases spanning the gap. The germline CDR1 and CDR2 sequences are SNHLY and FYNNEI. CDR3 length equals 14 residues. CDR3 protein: CASGGAASTDTQYF. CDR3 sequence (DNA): TGTGCCAGCGGGGGGGCCGCTAGCACAGATACGCAGTATTTT.

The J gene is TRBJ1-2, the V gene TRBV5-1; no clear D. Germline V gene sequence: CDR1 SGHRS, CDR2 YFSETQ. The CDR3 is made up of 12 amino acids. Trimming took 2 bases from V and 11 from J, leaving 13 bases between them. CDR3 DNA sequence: TGCGCCAGCAGCTTTGAAAGGAGTGGTTACACCTTC. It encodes CASSFERSGYTF. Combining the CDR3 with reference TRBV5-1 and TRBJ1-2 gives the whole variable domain KAGVTQTPRYLIKTRGQQVTLSCSPISGHRSVSWYQQTPGQGLQFLFEYFSETQRNKGNFPGRFSGRQFSNSRSEMNVSTLELGDSALYLCASSFERSGYTFGSGTRLTVV.

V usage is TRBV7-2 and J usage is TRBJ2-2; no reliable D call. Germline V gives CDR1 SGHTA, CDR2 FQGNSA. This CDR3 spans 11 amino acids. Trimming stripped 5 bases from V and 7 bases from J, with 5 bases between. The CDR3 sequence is CASSHGGELFF. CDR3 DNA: TGTGCCAGCAGCCACGGCGGGGAGCTGTTTTTT.

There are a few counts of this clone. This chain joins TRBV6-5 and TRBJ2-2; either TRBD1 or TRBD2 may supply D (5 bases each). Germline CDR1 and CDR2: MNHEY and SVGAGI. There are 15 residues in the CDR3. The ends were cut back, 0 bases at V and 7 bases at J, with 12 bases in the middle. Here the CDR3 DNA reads TGTGCCAGCAGTTACTCAACCGGGGCTGACGGGGAGCTGTTTTTT. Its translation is CASSYSTGADGELFF.

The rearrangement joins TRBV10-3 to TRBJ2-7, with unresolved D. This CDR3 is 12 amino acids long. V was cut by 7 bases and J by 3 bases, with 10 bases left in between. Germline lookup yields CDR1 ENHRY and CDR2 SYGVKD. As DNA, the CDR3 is TGTGCCATCAAATCTAACGGCTACGAGCAGTACTTC. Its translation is CAIKSNGYEQYF.

The CDR3 DNA reads as TGTGCCAGTAGTACTAGCGGGTACACAGATACGCAGTATTTT. Amino acids: CASSTSGYTDTQYF. The V and J genes are TRBV19 and TRBJ2-3; 8 bases agree with TRBD2. CDR1 is LNHDA and CDR2 is SQIVND in the germline V gene (reference sequence). With 4 bases clipped from V and 2 bases from J, the junction kept 2 bases outside the gene matches. This CDR3 is 14 amino acids long.

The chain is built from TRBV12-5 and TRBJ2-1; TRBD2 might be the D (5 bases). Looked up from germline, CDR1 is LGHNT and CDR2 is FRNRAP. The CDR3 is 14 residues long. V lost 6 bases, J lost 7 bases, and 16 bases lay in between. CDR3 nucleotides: TGTGCTAGTGGGAAGACGCTGGCGGGTAATGAGCAGTTCTTC. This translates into CASGKTLAGNEQFF.

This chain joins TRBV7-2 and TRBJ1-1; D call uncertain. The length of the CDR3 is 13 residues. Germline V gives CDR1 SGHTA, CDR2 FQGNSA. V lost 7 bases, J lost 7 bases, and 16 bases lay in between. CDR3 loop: CASTLPEYGEAFF. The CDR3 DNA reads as TGTGCCAGCACCCTCCCTGAGTATGGTGAAGCTTTCTTT.

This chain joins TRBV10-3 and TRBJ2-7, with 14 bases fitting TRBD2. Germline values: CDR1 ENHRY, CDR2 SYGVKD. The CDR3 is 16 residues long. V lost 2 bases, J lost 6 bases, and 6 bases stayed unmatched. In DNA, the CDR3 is TGTGCCATCAGTGAGGGACTAGCGGGAGGAATCTCCGAGCAGTACTTC. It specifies CAISEGLAGGISEQYF.

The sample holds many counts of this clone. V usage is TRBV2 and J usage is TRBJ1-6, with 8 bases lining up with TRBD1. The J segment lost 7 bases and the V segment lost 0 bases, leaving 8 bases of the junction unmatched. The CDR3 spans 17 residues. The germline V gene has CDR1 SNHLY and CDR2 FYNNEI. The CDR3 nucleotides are TGTGCCAGCAGTGAAGCGTCAGGGGGCTATGGGAATTCACCCCTCCACTTT. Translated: CASSEASGGYGNSPLHF.

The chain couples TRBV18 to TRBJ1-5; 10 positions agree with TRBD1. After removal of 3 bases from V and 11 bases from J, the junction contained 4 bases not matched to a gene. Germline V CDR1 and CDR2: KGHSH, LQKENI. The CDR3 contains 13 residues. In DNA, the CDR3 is TGTGCCAGCTCACCCGGACAGGGGGTATCCCAGCATTTT. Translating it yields CASSPGQGVSQHF.